The entry that follows covers one TCR beta chain sequence. The source of the sample is a study of blood T cell repertoires in COVID-19. Study as a whole: Donors in the United States, Italy and Spain gave samples during acute or convalescent COVID-19. Sample material is recorded as cDNA or gDNA derived from T cells, B-cell-depleted T cells, or PBMCs.

Per the original data handling: Estimates of nucleated cell counts were drawn from the amplification of reference gene primers. TCRdb's table, derived via immunoSEQ multiplex PCR, lists solely in-frame clones and lacks some. The V and J calls and clone size come from that table; D and trimming were worked out from the DNA. The repertoire holds roughly 150,000 clones, 80% to 90% seen once, with about 16% in the top ten. The germline V gene has CDR1 SGHDT and CDR2 YYEEEE. The V end was cut by 5 bases, the J end by 2 bases, with 11 bases between. The CDR3 totals 15 residues. Sequenced input: peripheral blood. The clonotype originates from a woman aged 40-49 years with acute or convalescent COVID-19. V and J are TRBV5-6 and TRBJ1-6; D is unresolved. CDR3 in amino acids: CASSPGSAYNSPLHF. The CDR3 DNA sequence: TGTGCCAGCAGTCCCGGGAGCGCCTATAATTCACCCCTCCACTTT.